This T cell receptor (beta chain) is from a study of T cell responses to AZD1222 COVID-19 vaccine. Study-wide results and caveats: Among vaccine-associated CD4 TCRs, coverage spanned spike, with dominance at 160-218 and 743-854. Reportedly, nearly half of unique spike TCRs recognized epitopes outside B.1.351/B.1.1.7 mutations.

Produced via immunoSEQ multiplex PCR; TCRdb's table is partial and in-frame only. The sample lists 140,000 to 150,000 clones, roughly 90% occurring once. Germline CDR1 reads SGHNT; CDR2 reads YENEEA. Trimming shortened V by 5 bases and J by 7 bases, and 8 bases separated the two germline ends. The CDR3 consists of 12 residues. Concerning this clone: Antigen specificity is unknown.

The clonotype comes from an adult who received the AZD1222 COVID-19 vaccine. The sample was peripheral blood, taken 28 days after the second AZD1222 dose. The chain uses TRBV11-3 and TRBJ2-2; D gene ambiguous. The CDR3 DNA follows: TGTGCCAGCAGCCCTGCGAACGGGGAGCTGTTTTTT. It codes for CASSPANGELFF.